This is a list of T cell receptor beta chains from one sample in a study of blood T cell repertoires in COVID-19. Produced via immunoSEQ multiplex PCR; TCRdb's table is partial and in-frame only. Of under 95,000 clones in the sample, more than 80% were seen once. The specimen sequenced was peripheral blood. The receptors stem from a woman over 75 with acute or convalescent COVID-19. Each CDR3 is given with its conserved first and last residue.

v_call,cdr3_aa
TRBV7-8,CASSSYRTGGVVETQYF
TRBV5-1,CASSLAPGQGDYGYTF
TRBV7-2,CASRPGATNEKLFF
TRBV28,CASSSGQSQETQYF
TRBV28,CASSFSVSYNEQFF
TRBV5-6,CASSLRDTGELFF
TRBV6-5,CASSKLDEQFF
TRBV9,CASSPNSGSGETQYF
TRBV5-1,CASSLERGGYDEQYF
TRBV5-1,CASRVGTGSTDTQYF
TRBV30,CAWSVRGAETQYF
TRBV18,CASSPPAGHYEQYF
TRBV7-8,CASSYLGDRGDNGELFF
TRBV9,CASSVAGRGDQPQHF
TRBV7-6,CASSNEHSPLHF
TRBV3-1/TRBV3-2,CASSQDRARGASPLHF
TRBV28,CASTATSQPQHF
TRBV5-1,CASSVGTGDNEQFF
TRBV6-5,CASSYGGGNYGYTF
TRBV28,CASSSQGREGLSYEQYF
TRBV12-3/TRBV12-4,CASSFGGRPPFF
TRBV15,CATSRDGAGKQFF
TRBV13,CASSLGQSDTQYF
TRBV28,CASSSGQLSGNTIYF
TRBV6-1,CASSEERRNTEAFF
TRBV6-5,CASVLVRNTGELFF
TRBV7-2,CASSPVRVPYEQYF
TRBV27,CASRWGLADPYEQYF
TRBV10-3,CAISEWTGATGEQYF
TRBV6-2/TRBV6-3,CASSYVGSPSQPQHF
TRBV3-1/TRBV3-2,CASSPTGGGGLTDTQYF
TRBV19,CASNGGGVFSNQPQHF
TRBV2,CASRPDRTGNTIYF
TRBV7-2,CASSLVSGYEQYF
TRBV11-2,CASSPSAPADTQYF
TRBV6-5,CASSRDRGETQYF
TRBV30,CAWRKDRQRETQYF
TRBV3-1/TRBV3-2,CASSNLRTGHQETQYF
TRBV4-2,CASSPGTSGDNEQFF
TRBV19,CASSIGPDRFSGNTIYF
TRBV7-2,CASSTTSGSTDTQYF